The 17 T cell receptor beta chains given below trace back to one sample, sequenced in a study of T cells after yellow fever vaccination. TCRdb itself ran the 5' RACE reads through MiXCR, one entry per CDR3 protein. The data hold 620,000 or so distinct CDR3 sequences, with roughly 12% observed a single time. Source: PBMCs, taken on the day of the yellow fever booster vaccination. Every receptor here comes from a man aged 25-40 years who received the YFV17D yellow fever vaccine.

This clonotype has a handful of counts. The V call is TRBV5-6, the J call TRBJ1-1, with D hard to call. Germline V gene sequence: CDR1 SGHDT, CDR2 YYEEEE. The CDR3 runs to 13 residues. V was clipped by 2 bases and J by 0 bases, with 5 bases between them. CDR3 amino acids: CASSFPLNTEAFF. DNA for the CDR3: TGTGCCAGCAGCTTTCCTCTGAACACTGAAGCTTTCTTT.

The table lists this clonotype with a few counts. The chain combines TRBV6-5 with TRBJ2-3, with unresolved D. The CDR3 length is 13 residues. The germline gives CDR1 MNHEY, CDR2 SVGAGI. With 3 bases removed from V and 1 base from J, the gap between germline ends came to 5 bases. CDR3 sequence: CASSYFGTDTQYF. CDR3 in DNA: TGTGCCAGCAGTTATTTTGGCACAGATACGCAGTATTTT.

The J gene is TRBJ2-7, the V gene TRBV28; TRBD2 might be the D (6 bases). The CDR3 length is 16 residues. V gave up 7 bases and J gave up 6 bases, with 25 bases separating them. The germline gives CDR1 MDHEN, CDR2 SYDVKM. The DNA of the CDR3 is TGTGCCAGCATCCCATCCTCGGGGGTCGGTCGTCTCGAGCAGTACTTC. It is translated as CASIPSSGVGRLEQYF.

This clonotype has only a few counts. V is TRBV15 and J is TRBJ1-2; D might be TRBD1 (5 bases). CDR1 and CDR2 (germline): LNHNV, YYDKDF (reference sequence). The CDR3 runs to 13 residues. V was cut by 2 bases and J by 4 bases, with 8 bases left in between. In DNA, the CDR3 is TGTGCCACCAGCAGAAGTGGGACCTATGGCTACACCTTC. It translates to CATSRSGTYGYTF.

The CDR3 region has the DNA TGTGCCAGCAGCTTAGCGGTGGGGACTAGCACAGATACGCAGTATTTT. The encoded protein is CASSLAVGTSTDTQYF. V is TRBV7-9 and J is TRBJ2-3; a weak D match, TRBD2 (6 bases). CDR3 length: 16 residues. Germline V gives CDR1 SEHNR, CDR2 FQNEAQ (reference sequence). V was cut by 0 bases and J by 0 bases, with 10 bases left in between. Filled out from reference TRBV7-9 and TRBJ2-3, the complete variable domain reads DTGVSQNPRHKITKRGQNVTFRCDPISEHNRLYWYRQTLGQGPEFLTYFQNEAQLEKSRLLSDRFSAERPKGSFSTLEIQRTEQGDSAMYLCASSLAVGTSTDTQYFGPGTRLTVL.

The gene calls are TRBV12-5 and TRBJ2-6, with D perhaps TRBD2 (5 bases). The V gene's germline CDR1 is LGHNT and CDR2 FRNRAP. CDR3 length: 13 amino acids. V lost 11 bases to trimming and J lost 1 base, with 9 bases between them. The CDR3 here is CAVGVSGANVLTF. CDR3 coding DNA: TGTGCTGTCGGGGTTTCTGGGGCCAACGTCCTGACTTTC.

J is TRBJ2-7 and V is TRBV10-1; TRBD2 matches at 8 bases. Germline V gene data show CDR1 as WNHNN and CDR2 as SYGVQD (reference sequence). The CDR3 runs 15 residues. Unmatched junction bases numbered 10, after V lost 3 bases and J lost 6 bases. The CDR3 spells CASSETPSGSGEQYF. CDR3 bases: TGCGCCAGCAGTGAAACCCCTAGCGGGTCGGGCGAGCAGTACTTC.

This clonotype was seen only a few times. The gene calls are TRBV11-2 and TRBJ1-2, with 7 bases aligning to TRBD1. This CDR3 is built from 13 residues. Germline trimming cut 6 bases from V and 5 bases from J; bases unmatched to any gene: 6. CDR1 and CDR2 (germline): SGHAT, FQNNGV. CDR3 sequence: CASSTTGVYGYTF. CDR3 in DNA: TGTGCCAGCAGTACCACAGGGGTATATGGCTACACCTTC.

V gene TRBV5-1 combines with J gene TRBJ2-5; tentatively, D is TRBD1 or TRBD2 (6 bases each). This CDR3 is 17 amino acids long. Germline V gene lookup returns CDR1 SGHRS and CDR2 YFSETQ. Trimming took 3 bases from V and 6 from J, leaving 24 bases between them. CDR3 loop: CASSSRGANTVGQTQYF. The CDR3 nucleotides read TGCGCCAGCAGCTCTAGGGGGGCAAACACGGTGGGGCAGACCCAGTACTTC. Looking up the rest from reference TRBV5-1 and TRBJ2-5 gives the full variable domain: KAGVTQTPRYLIKTRGQQVTLSCSPISGHRSVSWYQQTPGQGLQFLFEYFSETQRNKGNFPGRFSGRQFSNSRSEMNVSTLELGDSALYLCASSSRGANTVGQTQYFGPGTRLLVL.

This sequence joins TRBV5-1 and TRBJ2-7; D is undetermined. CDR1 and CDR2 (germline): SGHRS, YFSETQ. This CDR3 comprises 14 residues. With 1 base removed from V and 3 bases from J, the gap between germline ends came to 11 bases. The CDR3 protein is CASSLTAGGYEQYF. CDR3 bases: TGCGCCAGCAGCTTGACCGCTGGCGGCTACGAGCAGTACTTC.

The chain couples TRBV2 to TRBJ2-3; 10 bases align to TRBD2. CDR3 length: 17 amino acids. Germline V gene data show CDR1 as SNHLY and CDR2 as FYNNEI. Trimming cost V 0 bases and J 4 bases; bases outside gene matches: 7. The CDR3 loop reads CASSEAGLAAPADTQYF. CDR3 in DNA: TGTGCCAGCAGTGAAGCCGGACTAGCGGCCCCCGCAGATACGCAGTATTTT. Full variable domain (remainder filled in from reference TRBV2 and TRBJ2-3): EPEVTQTPSHQVTQMGQEVILRCVPISNHLYFYWYRQILGQKVEFLVSFYNNEISEKSEIFDDQFSVERPDGSNFTLKIRSTKLEDSAMYFCASSEAGLAAPADTQYFGPGTRLTVL.

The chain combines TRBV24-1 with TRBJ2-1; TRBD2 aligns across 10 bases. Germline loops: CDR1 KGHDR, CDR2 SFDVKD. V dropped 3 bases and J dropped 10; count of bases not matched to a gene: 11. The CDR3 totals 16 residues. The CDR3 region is CATSDASAGGPKEQFF. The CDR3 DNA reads TGTGCCACCAGTGATGCCTCAGCGGGAGGGCCCAAAGAGCAGTTCTTC.

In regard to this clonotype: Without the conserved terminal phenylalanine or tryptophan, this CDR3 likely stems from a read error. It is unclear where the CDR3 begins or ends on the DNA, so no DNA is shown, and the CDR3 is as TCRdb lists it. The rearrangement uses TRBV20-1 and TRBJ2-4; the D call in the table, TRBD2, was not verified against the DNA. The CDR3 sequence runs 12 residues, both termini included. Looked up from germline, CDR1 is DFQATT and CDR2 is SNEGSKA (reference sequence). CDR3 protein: CSAREAGGHLRT.

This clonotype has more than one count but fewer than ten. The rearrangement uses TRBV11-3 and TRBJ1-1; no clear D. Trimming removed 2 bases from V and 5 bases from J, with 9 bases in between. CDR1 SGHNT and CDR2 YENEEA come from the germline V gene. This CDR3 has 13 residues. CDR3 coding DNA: TGTGCCAGCAGCTTACGGGCTGGGACTGAAGCTTTCTTT. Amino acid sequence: CASSLRAGTEAFF. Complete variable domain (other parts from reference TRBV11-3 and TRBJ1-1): EAGVVQSPRYKIIEKKQPVAFWCNPISGHNTLYWYLQNLGQGPELLIRYENEEAVDDSQLPKDRFSAERLKGVDSTLKIQPAELGDSAVYLCASSLRAGTEAFFGQGTRLTVV.

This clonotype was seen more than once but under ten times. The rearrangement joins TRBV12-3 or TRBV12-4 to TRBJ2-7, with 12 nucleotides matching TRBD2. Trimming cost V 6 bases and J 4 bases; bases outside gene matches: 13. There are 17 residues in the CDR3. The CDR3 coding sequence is TGTGCCAGCAGCACCTCCCCGACTAGCGGGAGAAGGTACGAGCAGTACTTC. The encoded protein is CASSTSPTSGRRYEQYF.

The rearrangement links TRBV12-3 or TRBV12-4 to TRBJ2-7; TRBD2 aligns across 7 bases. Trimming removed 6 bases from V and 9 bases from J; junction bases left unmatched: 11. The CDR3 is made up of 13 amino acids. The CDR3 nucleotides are TGTGCCAGCAGCCTAGCGGATGGGCTCGGGCAGTACTTC. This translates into CASSLADGLGQYF.

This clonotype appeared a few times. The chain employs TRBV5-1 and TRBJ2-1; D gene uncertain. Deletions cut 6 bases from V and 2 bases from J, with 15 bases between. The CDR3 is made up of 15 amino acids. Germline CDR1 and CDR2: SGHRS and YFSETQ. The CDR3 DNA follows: TGCGCCAGCACATTAGGCGGCTCTACCTACAATGAGCAGTTCTTC. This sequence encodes CASTLGGSTYNEQFF.